Below are 6 T cell receptor beta chains sequenced from a single sample in a study of T cell repertoires in cytomegalovirus infection. TCRdb ran MiXCR on the reads and lists one entry per CDR3 protein. Of some 450,000 distinct CDR3 sequences in the sample, approximately 31% were seen once. Sequencing was done on a sample of PBMCs. The receptors come from a human donor in good health (CMV status not recorded). Some clones in this sample may be carry-over from other donors' samples.

A few counts support this clonotype. The CDR3 reads CASQKLQGAGNTIYF. CDR3 in DNA: TGTGCCAGCCAGAAGTTACAGGGGGCTGGAAACACCATATATTTT. V is TRBV12-3 or TRBV12-4 and J is TRBJ1-3; TRBD1 agrees at 8 bases. The CDR3 extends over 15 amino acids. Unmatched junction bases numbered 8, after V lost 8 bases and J lost 2 bases.

This clonotype was found a few times. The DNA for the CDR3 is TGTGCCAGCAGCTTACAGGGGGCGCTTCGGTCTGGGGCCAACGTCCTGACTTTC. Protein: CASSLQGALRSGANVLTF. The chain combines TRBV7-2 with TRBJ2-6, with 8 bases lining up with TRBD1. The germline V gene encodes CDR1 SGHTA and CDR2 FQGNSA. The CDR3 totals 18 residues. Trimming at V came to 2 bases and at J to 1 base, leaving 7 bases not matched to a gene. The variable domain in full, completed from reference TRBV7-2 and TRBJ2-6, reads GAGVSQSPSNKVTEKGKDVELRCDPISGHTALYWYRQSLGQGLEFLIYFQGNSAPDKSGLPSDRFSAERTGGSVSTLTIQRTQQEDSAVYLCASSLQGALRSGANVLTFGAGSRLTVL.

The chain recombines TRBV7-2 with TRBJ2-1, with D possibly matching TRBD1 (5 bases). With 2 bases removed from V and 10 bases from J, the gap between germline ends came to 18 bases. The CDR3 has 15 residues. The germline gives CDR1 SGHTA, CDR2 FQGNSA. The DNA for the CDR3 is TGTGCCAGCAGCTTAAATCGTGGGGCCTTCAAGGAGCAGTTCTTC. Amino acid sequence: CASSLNRGAFKEQFF.

This clonotype was detected a few times. The V gene is TRBV27, the J gene TRBJ2-5, with a possible D match to TRBD1 (6 bases). The V gene's germline CDR1 is MNHEY and CDR2 SMNVEV (reference sequence). The CDR3 is 13 amino acids. Trimming pared 5 bases from V and 5 bases from J, leaving 12 bases between. CDR3 nucleotide sequence: TGTGCCAGCAGTCACATCCAGGGGGAGACCCAGTACTTC. It is translated as CASSHIQGETQYF.

The sample holds a few counts of this clonotype. This chain joins TRBV4-1 and TRBJ1-6; 7 nucleotides match TRBD1. Looked up from germline, CDR1 is MGHRA and CDR2 is YSYEKL. The CDR3 loop spans 18 amino acids. The V segment lost 1 base and the J segment 2 bases; nucleotides outside the gene matches: 8. The CDR3 coding sequence is TGCGCCAGCAGCCAAGCCCAGGGGGAGAGGGCCTATAATTCACCCCTCCACTTT. It is translated as CASSQAQGERAYNSPLHF.

Notes on this clonotype: This may arise from a read error, as a much more abundant clone is one base away. V and J are TRBV6-6 and TRBJ1-5, with D possibly matching TRBD1 (6 bases). TRBJ2-3 explains the end of the DNA better; the J call may be wrong. Germline CDR1 MNHNY, CDR2 SVGAGI (reference sequence). This CDR3 is built from 13 residues. The CDR3 is CASSWGLDQPQYF. Written as DNA, the CDR3 is TGTGCCAGCAGTTGGGGGCTCGATCAGCCCCAGTATTTT.